What follows are 9 T cell receptor beta chains derived from one specimen sequenced in a study of blood T cell repertoires in COVID-19. Here immunoSEQ multiplex PCR was the method, and the copy in TCRdb shows in-frame clones only, minus some. The data contain tens of thousands of clones, about 78% of them singletons. The specimen sequenced was peripheral blood. These receptors originate from a man in his sixties with active COVID-19.

The chain uses TRBV2 and TRBJ2-5, with D maybe TRBD2 (5 bases). The CDR3 consists of 12 residues. Germline V gene lookup returns CDR1 SNHLY and CDR2 FYNNEI. The germline V and J ends were trimmed by 7 bases and 7 bases, with 13 bases remaining between them. DNA of the CDR3: TGTGCCAGCACTTGGGAAGAGGGGACCCAGTACTTC. It is translated as CASTWEEGTQYF.

This clone ranks as medium-sized. The chain recombines TRBV15 with TRBJ2-7, with 11 bases aligning to TRBD2. V shed 6 bases and J 5 bases; nucleotides not matched to a gene: 6. Per the germline V gene, CDR1 is LNHNV and CDR2 is YYDKDF (reference sequence). This CDR3 region has 14 residues. The DNA for the CDR3 is TGTGCCACCAGGGATAGCGGGAGGGCAGACGAGCAGTACTTC. The encoded protein is CATRDSGRADEQYF.

This clone appeared a single time. The genes are TRBV2 and TRBJ2-1; the match to TRBD1 covers 10 bases. Germline CDR1 is SNHLY and CDR2 is FYNNEI. V lost 3 bases to trimming and J lost 8 bases; unmatched junction nucleotides: 7. The CDR3 runs to 15 residues. CDR3 bases: TGTGCCAGCAGTGAGGCGGGACAGGGGAAACATGAGCAGTTCTTC. This translates into CASSEAGQGKHEQFF.

The V gene is TRBV5-1, the J gene TRBJ1-2; 8 bases are shared with TRBD1. The CDR3 runs 15 residues. Trimming took 4 bases from V and 6 from J; bases not matched to a gene: 11. CDR1 SGHRS and CDR2 YFSETQ come from the germline V gene. The DNA of the CDR3 is TGCGCCAGCAGCGCAGAATCGACAGGGGCCCATGGCTACACCTTC. It encodes CASSAESTGAHGYTF.

In its sample, this clone was seen a few times. This chain links TRBV25-1 with TRBJ2-1; the match to TRBD2 covers 12 bases. This CDR3 has 15 residues. Per germline, CDR1 MGHDK and CDR2 SYGVNS. J gave up 8 bases and V 2 bases, and 4 bases lay outside the gene matches. The CDR3 nucleotides read TGTGCCAGCAGTGAACTAGCGGGAGGGTTCCATGAGCAGTTCTTC. It yields the protein CASSELAGGFHEQFF.

This clone was seen only a few times. This chain uses TRBV29-1 with TRBJ1-1, with D perhaps matching TRBD1 (6 bases). The CDR3 covers 13 residues. V was trimmed by 2 bases and J by 5 bases, leaving 12 bases between them. Germline V gene data show CDR1 as SQVTM and CDR2 as ANQGSEA. CDR3 protein: CSVERQGSTEAFF. CDR3 sequence (DNA): TGCAGCGTTGAAAGGCAGGGGAGTACTGAAGCTTTCTTT. The full variable domain, in which reference TRBV29-1 and TRBJ1-1 provide the parts outside the CDR3, is SAVISQKPSRDICQRGTSLTIQCQVDSQVTMMFWYRQQPGQSLTLIATANQGSEATYESGFVIDKFPISRPNLTFSTLTVSNMSPEDSSIYLCSVERQGSTEAFFGQGTRLTVV.

The V and J genes are TRBV6-1 and TRBJ2-1; TRBD1 matches at 9 bases. This CDR3 has 14 residues. Trimming took 3 bases from V and 7 from J; bases not matched to a gene: 4. Germline CDR1 MNHNS, CDR2 SASEGT. The CDR3 here is CASSDRDRVNEQFF. DNA of the CDR3: TGTGCCAGCAGTGACCGGGACAGGGTGAATGAGCAGTTCTTC.

The rearrangement joins TRBV14 to TRBJ2-7, with 12 bases aligning to TRBD2. CDR1 and CDR2 (germline): SGHDN, FVKESK. The V and J ends lost 1 base and 0 bases, in that order; junction bases with no gene match: 4. This CDR3 has 17 amino acids. CDR3 nucleotides: TGTGCCAGCAGCCAAGCTAGCGGGAGGGCCCCCTCCTACGAGCAGTACTTC. This sequence encodes CASSQASGRAPSYEQYF.

The gene calls are TRBV18 and TRBJ1-5; 8 nucleotides align to TRBD1. The CDR3 extends over 13 amino acids. With V trimmed by 5 bases and J by 4 bases, 1 base remained unmatched. Germline loops: CDR1 KGHSH, CDR2 LQKENI. Written as DNA, the CDR3 is TGTGCCAGCTCAAGACAGGGGAATCAGCCCCAGCATTTT. It translates to CASSRQGNQPQHF.